The 12 T cell receptor beta chains reported below all come from one sample, sequenced in a study of blood T cell repertoires in COVID-19. Generated by immunoSEQ multiplex PCR, the TCRdb table keeps only in-frame clones and is missing some. The sample consists of some 150,000 clones, over 65% of them appearing once. The specimen sequenced was peripheral blood. The receptors derive from a human donor in a cohort sampled during active COVID-19.

V gene TRBV30 combines with J gene TRBJ2-3, with TRBD2 matching over 11 bases. The length of the CDR3 is 16 residues. Germline-derived CDR1 and CDR2 are GTSNPN and SVGIG (reference sequence). The J segment lost 4 bases and the V segment lost 1 base, leaving 7 bases of the junction unmatched. Written as DNA, the CDR3 is TGTGCCTGGAGTGCCCTAGCGGGGGGTGCGGCAGATACGCAGTATTTT. Translating it yields CAWSALAGGAADTQYF.

The V call is TRBV7-9, the J call TRBJ2-7, with D possibly TRBD1 on 6 matching bases. The germline V and J ends were trimmed by 0 bases and 2 bases, with 20 bases remaining between them. CDR3 length: 18 amino acids. Looked up from germline, CDR1 is SEHNR and CDR2 is FQNEAQ (reference sequence). This CDR3 is CASSLAFMGQGKAYEQYF. The CDR3 DNA follows: TGTGCCAGCAGCTTAGCGTTCATGGGCCAGGGGAAGGCCTACGAGCAGTACTTC. Looking up the rest from reference TRBV7-9 and TRBJ2-7 gives the full variable domain: DTGVSQNPRHKITKRGQNVTFRCDPISEHNRLYWYRQTLGQGPEFLTYFQNEAQLEKSRLLSDRFSAERPKGSFSTLEIQRTEQGDSAMYLCASSLAFMGQGKAYEQYFGPGTRLTVT.

J is TRBJ2-7 and V is TRBV2; 7 nucleotides match TRBD2. V was clipped by 4 bases and J by 2 bases; unmatched bases: 11. The CDR3 covers 16 residues. Looked up from germline, CDR1 is SNHLY and CDR2 is FYNNEI. CDR3 bases: TGTGCCAGCAGTGGCCCTCGAGCTAGCGGAACCTACGAGCAGTACGTC. Translation: CASSGPRASGTYEQYV.

The chain carries TRBV27 and TRBJ2-1, with 9 bases lining up with TRBD2. Germline assignment: CDR1 MNHEY and CDR2 SMNVEV (reference sequence). This CDR3 contains 15 residues. J was trimmed by 4 bases and V by 5 bases; bases with no gene match: 6. CDR3 sequence reads: CASSTLAGFYNEQFF. CDR3 in DNA: TGTGCCAGCAGTACCCTAGCGGGGTTTTACAATGAGCAGTTCTTC.

This rearrangement joins TRBV21-1 to TRBJ1-3; the table's D call, TRBD1, was not checked against the DNA. TRBV21-1 is tagged as a pseudogene. The CDR3 spans 17 residues. The CDR3 protein is CASSAQDRVRGGNTIYF. The CDR3 DNA reads TGTGCCAGCAGCGCCCAGGACAGGGTACGGGGTGGAAACACCATATATTTT.

V is TRBV24-1 and J is TRBJ2-2; the match to TRBD2 covers 8 bases. This CDR3 region has 17 residues. V lost 5 bases, J lost 0 bases, and 7 bases stayed unmatched. Germline V gives CDR1 KGHDR, CDR2 SFDVKD. CDR3 coding DNA: TGTGCCACCAGTGCGGGGGGGCAGGGGCCGAACACCGGGGAGCTGTTTTTT. This codes for CATSAGGQGPNTGELFF.

The chain combines TRBV28 with TRBJ1-5; 11 bases are shared with TRBD1. V gave up 5 bases and J gave up 7 bases; unmatched junction bases: 4. Germline V gene sequence: CDR1 MDHEN, CDR2 SYDVKM. This CDR3 is 14 amino acids long. CDR3 coding DNA: TGTGCCAGCAGTCCAGGGACAGGGGGACAGCCCCAGCATTTT. Its translation is CASSPGTGGQPQHF.

This rearrangement joins TRBV24-1 to TRBJ2-5, with 7 positions matching TRBD1. J was trimmed by 5 bases and V by 5 bases; bases with no gene match: 13. The CDR3 has 16 amino acids. Germline V gives CDR1 KGHDR, CDR2 SFDVKD. CDR3 amino acids: CATSGEQQGWEETQYF. In DNA, the CDR3 is TGTGCCACCAGTGGCGAACAACAGGGGTGGGAGGAGACCCAGTACTTC.

The CDR3 is CASSPYPQGASYEQYF. CDR3 in DNA: TGTGCCAGTAGTCCATATCCACAGGGGGCGTCCTACGAGCAGTACTTC. The rearrangement links TRBV19 to TRBJ2-7; 9 bases agree with TRBD1. The CDR3 sequence is 16 residues long. Germline CDR1 and CDR2: LNHDA and SQIVND (reference sequence). Trimming removed 5 bases from V and 1 base from J; junction bases left unmatched: 9. The full variable domain, rest sourced from reference TRBV19 and TRBJ2-7, is DGGITQSPKYLFRKEGQNVTLSCEQNLNHDAMYWYRQDPGQGLRLIYYSQIVNDFQKGDIAEGYSVSREKKESFPLTVTSAQKNPTAFYLCASSPYPQGASYEQYFGPGTRLTVT.

This clone has only a few counts. The chain employs TRBV5-1 and TRBJ2-7, with 13 bases matching TRBD2. The CDR3 has 14 amino acids. The germline V gene encodes CDR1 SGHRS and CDR2 YFSETQ. Trimming took 4 bases from V and 5 from J; bases not matched to a gene: 3. This CDR3 is CASSRTSGSHEQYV. CDR3 sequence (DNA): TGCGCCAGCAGCCGGACTAGCGGGAGTCACGAGCAGTACGTC.

CDR3 loop: CASSPRDRGPYTEAFF. For the CDR3, the DNA is TGTGCCAGCTCACCCCGGGACAGGGGACCCTACACTGAAGCTTTCTTT. The genes are TRBV18 and TRBJ1-1; 10 bases align to TRBD1. Germline V gene lookup returns CDR1 KGHSH and CDR2 LQKENI. This CDR3 spans 16 amino acids. V trimming: 3 bases; J trimming: 3 bases; junction bases outside the gene matches: 7. Together with reference TRBV18 and TRBJ1-1, the CDR3 gives the full variable domain: NAGVMQNPRHLVRRRGQEARLRCSPMKGHSHVYWYRQLPEEGLKFMVYLQKENIIDESGMPKERFSAEFPKEGPSILRIQQVVRGDSAAYFCASSPRDRGPYTEAFFGQGTRLTVV.

V gene TRBV19 combines with J gene TRBJ2-3; TRBD2 aligns across 14 bases. Germline V lookup: CDR1 LNHDA, CDR2 SQIVND (reference sequence). The trim removed 5 bases at V and 3 bases at J, leaving 10 bases unmatched. The CDR3 is 18 residues long. The CDR3 nucleotides are TGTGCCAGTAGTGGGAGGACTAGCGGGGGGCTAGGGACAGATACGCAGTATTTT. This translates into CASSGRTSGGLGTDTQYF. Looking up the rest from reference TRBV19 and TRBJ2-3 gives the full variable domain: DGGITQSPKYLFRKEGQNVTLSCEQNLNHDAMYWYRQDPGQGLRLIYYSQIVNDFQKGDIAEGYSVSREKKESFPLTVTSAQKNPTAFYLCASSGRTSGGLGTDTQYFGPGTRLTVL.